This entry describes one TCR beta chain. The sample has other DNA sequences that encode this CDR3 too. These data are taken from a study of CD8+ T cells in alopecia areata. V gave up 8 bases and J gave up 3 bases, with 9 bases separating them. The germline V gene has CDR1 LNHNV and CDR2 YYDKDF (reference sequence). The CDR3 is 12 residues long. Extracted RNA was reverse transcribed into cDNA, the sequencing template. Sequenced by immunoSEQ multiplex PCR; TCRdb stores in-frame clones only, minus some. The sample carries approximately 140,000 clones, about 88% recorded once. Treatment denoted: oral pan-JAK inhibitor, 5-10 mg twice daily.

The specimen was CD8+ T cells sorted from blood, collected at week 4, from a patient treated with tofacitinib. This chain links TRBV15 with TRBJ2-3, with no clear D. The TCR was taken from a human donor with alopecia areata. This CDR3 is CATSSGTDTQYF. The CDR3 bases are TGTGCCACCTCTTCCGGGACAGATACGCAGTATTTT.